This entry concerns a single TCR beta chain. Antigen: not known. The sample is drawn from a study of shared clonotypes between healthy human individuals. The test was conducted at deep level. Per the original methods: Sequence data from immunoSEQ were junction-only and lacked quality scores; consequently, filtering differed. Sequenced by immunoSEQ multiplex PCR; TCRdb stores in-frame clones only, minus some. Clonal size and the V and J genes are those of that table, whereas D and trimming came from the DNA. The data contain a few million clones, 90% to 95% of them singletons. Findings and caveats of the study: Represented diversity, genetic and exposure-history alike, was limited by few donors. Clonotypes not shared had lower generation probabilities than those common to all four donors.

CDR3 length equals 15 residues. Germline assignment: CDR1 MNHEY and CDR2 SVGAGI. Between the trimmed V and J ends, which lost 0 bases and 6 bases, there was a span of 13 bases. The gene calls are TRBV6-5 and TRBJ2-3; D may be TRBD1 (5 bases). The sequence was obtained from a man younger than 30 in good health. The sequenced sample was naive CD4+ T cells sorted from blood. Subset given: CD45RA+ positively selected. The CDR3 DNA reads TGTGCCAGCAGTTACTCGTTATCTCCAGGGGATACGCAGTATTTT. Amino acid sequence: CASSYSLSPGDTQYF.